This T cell receptor beta chain stems from a study of blood T cells in healthy people across ages. This CDR3 contains 14 residues. With V trimmed by 2 bases and J by 10 bases, 6 bases remained unmatched. Germline CDR1 MNHEY, CDR2 SVGEGT. Overall study findings and caveats: Measured against age, TCR beta diversity per million T cells decreased in a roughly linear manner. The donors' CMV status was not determined, possibly confounding changes in expanded clonotypes.

Turning to this clonotype: Its antigen is as yet unknown.

Investigators took roughly 9.5 milliliters of peripheral blood from every donor. Then a second PCR, running roughly 7 to 11 cycles, was carried out with a sample-barcoded 5' primer and a J-beta primer mix. TCRdb reprocessed the 5' RACE reads via MiXCR and lists one record per CDR3 protein. Found here are over a million distinct CDR3 sequences, under 55% of them singletons; the top ten hold around 4%. The sequence was obtained from a woman between 18 and 30 years old in good health. This sequence joins TRBV6-2 or TRBV6-3 and TRBJ2-1, with 9 bases fitting TRBD2. Material: blood. The CDR3 region has the DNA TGTGCCAGCAGTTACCTAGCGGGATACTGGGAGCAGTTCTTC. Residues: CASSYLAGYWEQFF.